This entry lists 19 T cell receptor beta chains sequenced from one sample in a study of PD-1 blockade in mismatch repair-deficient tumors. Measured with immunoSEQ multiplex PCR; TCRdb has only the in-frame clones, and not every one. The sample has approximately 63,000 clones, around 88% seen once; the top ten hold roughly 13%. The source was peripheral blood, collected 52 weeks after starting pembrolizumab. The origin of the receptors is an adult with mismatch repair-deficient cancer.

The chain links TRBV6-5 to TRBJ1-1, with no clear D. This CDR3 is built from 13 residues. CDR1 is MNHEY and CDR2 is SVGAGI in the germline V gene. V lost 5 bases and J 1 base, leaving 8 bases between the germline ends. The CDR3 region has the DNA TGTGCCAGCAGTCGCACAAAGAACACTGAAGCTTTCTTT. It encodes CASSRTKNTEAFF.

V is TRBV25-1 and J is TRBJ1-5; D ambiguous. V was shortened by 2 bases and J by 7 bases, with 12 bases between the two germline ends. The CDR3 length is 14 residues. Germline values: CDR1 MGHDK, CDR2 SYGVNS. CDR3 DNA sequence: TGTGCCAGCAGTGAAAGAGGGAGTAGGCAGCCCCAGCATTTT. As protein: CASSERGSRQPQHF.

This chain joins TRBV5-3 and TRBJ1-1; D remains unclear. Being an ORF, TRBV5-3 has a function that is uncertain. V was pared by 1 base and J by 1 base, with 14 bases between. The CDR3 has 16 amino acids. This chain's CDR3 is CARSLSAVGGNTEAFF. The CDR3 DNA reads as TGTGCCAGAAGCTTGTCGGCAGTTGGAGGGAACACTGAAGCTTTCTTT.

CDR3 DNA: TGTGCCAGCAGTGAAAACCCTAACAGGGGCCACGAGCAGTACTTC. As protein: CASSENPNRGHEQYF. This chain connects TRBV6-1 to TRBJ2-7; TRBD1 aligns across 7 bases. CDR3 length: 15 residues. V gave up 2 bases and J gave up 5 bases; unmatched junction bases: 9. From germline, CDR1 is MNHNS and CDR2 SASEGT.

The chain employs TRBV28 and TRBJ1-3; D is unresolved. V lost 4 bases to trimming and J lost 7 bases, with 17 bases between them. This CDR3 region has 15 residues. In germline, CDR1 is MDHEN, CDR2 SYDVKM. Here the CDR3 reads CASSSSAEGENTIYF. The CDR3 DNA follows: TGTGCCAGCAGTTCCTCTGCGGAGGGTGAGAACACCATATATTTT.

The rearrangement links TRBV19 to TRBJ2-2; 7 bases are a match to TRBD2. V was pared by 1 base and J by 4 bases, with 6 bases of the junction left unmatched. The CDR3 is 16 amino acids. Looked up from germline, CDR1 is LNHDA and CDR2 is SQIVND (reference sequence). CDR3 sequence reads: CASSIVPSGFTGELFF. The CDR3 DNA sequence: TGTGCCAGTAGTATAGTTCCTAGCGGATTCACCGGGGAGCTGTTTTTT. Filled out from reference TRBV19 and TRBJ2-2, the complete variable domain reads DGGITQSPKYLFRKEGQNVTLSCEQNLNHDAMYWYRQDPGQGLRLIYYSQIVNDFQKGDIAEGYSVSREKKESFPLTVTSAQKNPTAFYLCASSIVPSGFTGELFFGEGSRLTVL.

The table lists this clone with a count of one. The J gene is TRBJ2-1, the V gene TRBV14; the D call may be TRBD1 or TRBD2 (5 bases each). Per the germline V gene, CDR1 is SGHDN and CDR2 is FVKESK. The CDR3 consists of 13 residues. V lost 4 bases to trimming and J lost 13 bases, with 17 bases between them. This chain's CDR3 is CASSLMSIGTQFF. The CDR3 DNA reads TGTGCCAGCAGCCTGATGTCAATAGGGACCCAGTTCTTC.

The rearrangement uses TRBV5-3 and TRBJ2-1, with 8 bases matching TRBD2. TRBV5-3 has ORF status, its function being uncertain. This CDR3 comprises 15 residues. With V trimmed by 1 base and J by 7 bases, 7 bases remained unmatched. The CDR3 is CARSLPGLGGNEQFF. The CDR3 region has the DNA TGTGCCAGAAGCTTGCCGGGACTAGGGGGGAATGAGCAGTTCTTC.

This chain links TRBV30 with TRBJ2-1; no firm D call. Trimming pared 6 bases from V and 1 base from J, leaving 16 bases between. This CDR3 is 15 amino acids long. The germline V gene encodes CDR1 GTSNPN and CDR2 SVGIG (reference sequence). The CDR3 region has the DNA TGTGCCTGCGCCCAAACGGGTATTTCCTACAATGAGCAGTTCTTC. It encodes CACAQTGISYNEQFF.

The chain combines TRBV27 with TRBJ2-1; 8 nucleotides agree with TRBD2. V trimming: 5 bases; J trimming: 4 bases; junction bases outside the gene matches: 22. The CDR3 has 20 residues. Germline V gene sequence: CDR1 MNHEY, CDR2 SMNVEV (reference sequence). The CDR3 nucleotides read TGTGCCAGCAGTCTATATCGGGCGATAACCGCGGGAGGATCGTACAATGAGCAGTTCTTC. This gives the protein CASSLYRAITAGGSYNEQFF.

This rearrangement joins TRBV30 to TRBJ1-4; D is unresolved. Germline V gene data show CDR1 as GTSNPN and CDR2 as SVGIG (reference sequence). The CDR3 runs 17 residues. Trimming stripped 2 bases from V and 0 bases from J, with 16 bases between. This CDR3 reads CAWSKSSRTPTNEKLFF. CDR3 sequence (DNA): TGTGCCTGGAGTAAATCGTCGAGAACCCCAACTAATGAAAAACTGTTTTTT.

The chain links TRBV7-9 to TRBJ1-2; D not certain. Germline loops: CDR1 SEHNR, CDR2 FQNEAQ (reference sequence). This CDR3 is built from 15 residues. The V and J ends lost 5 bases and 3 bases respectively, with 16 bases between them. CDR3 protein: CASSPPSGPDYGYTF. The CDR3 region has the DNA TGTGCCAGCAGCCCTCCCAGCGGGCCGGACTATGGCTACACCTTC.

The CDR3 bases are TGCGCCAGCAGCTTGGCCCTGAACACTGAAGCTTTCTTT. It specifies CASSLALNTEAFF. This chain joins TRBV5-1 and TRBJ1-1, with D hard to call. Trimming took off 0 bases at V and 0 bases at J, with 3 bases between the two ends. This CDR3 has 13 residues. Germline V gene data show CDR1 as SGHRS and CDR2 as YFSETQ.

The V gene is TRBV11-2, the J gene TRBJ2-7, with D perhaps TRBD2 (6 bases). Trimming pared 5 bases from V and 2 bases from J, leaving 16 bases between. Germline V gene lookup returns CDR1 SGHAT and CDR2 FQNNGV. The CDR3 consists of 15 residues. CDR3 coding DNA: TGTGCCAGCAGCCCCCACGGGGGAGCGGCCTACGAGCAGTACTTC. Its protein product is CASSPHGGAAYEQYF.

The chain is built from TRBV6-5 and TRBJ2-7; tentative D call: TRBD1 (5 bases). Germline CDR1 MNHEY, CDR2 SVGAGI. This CDR3 has 13 amino acids. V lost 2 bases and J 3 bases, leaving 8 bases between the germline ends. The CDR3 DNA reads TGTGCCAGCAGTTACGACAGATTCTACGAGCAGTACTTC. Protein: CASSYDRFYEQYF.

The V call is TRBV27, the J call TRBJ2-1; 13 nucleotides agree with TRBD2. CDR1 and CDR2 from the germline V gene are MNHEY and SMNVEV (reference sequence). The junction had 8 bases not matched to a gene; V was cut back by 6 bases and J by 9 bases. The CDR3 length is 15 residues. CDR3: CASSAGTSGKGEQFF. The CDR3 DNA is TGTGCCAGCAGCGCCGGGACTAGCGGGAAGGGTGAGCAGTTCTTC.

V gene TRBV10-3 combines with J gene TRBJ2-7; weak D call: TRBD2 (6 bases). The germline V and J ends were trimmed by 4 bases and 3 bases, with 19 bases remaining between them. Looked up from germline, CDR1 is ENHRY and CDR2 is SYGVKD. The CDR3 has 16 amino acids. CDR3 loop: CAISATGEGGLYEQYF. The CDR3, as DNA: TGTGCCATCAGTGCCACTGGAGAGGGAGGCCTCTACGAGCAGTACTTC.

This clone was detected once. The rearrangement joins TRBV4-1 to TRBJ2-3; a possible D gene is TRBD1 (7 bases). V was shortened by 2 bases and J by 4 bases, with 19 bases between the two germline ends. Germline CDR1 is MGHRA and CDR2 is YSYEKL. There are 17 residues in the CDR3. The CDR3: CASSQFSDREVADTQYF. For the CDR3, the DNA is TGCGCCAGCAGCCAATTCTCCGACAGGGAGGTTGCAGATACGCAGTATTTT.

V and J are TRBV6-5 and TRBJ2-1, with D perhaps TRBD2 (6 bases). Germline CDR1 is MNHEY and CDR2 is SVGAGI. V dropped 6 bases and J dropped 6 bases, with 15 bases sitting between them. The CDR3 extends over 14 amino acids. This chain's CDR3 is CASRATGVGNEQFF. CDR3 in DNA: TGTGCCAGCAGAGCAACGGGGGTGGGCAATGAGCAGTTCTTC.